Each of the 21 T cell receptor beta chains below was sequenced from the same sample in a study of shared clonotypes between healthy human individuals. Profiling relied on immunoSEQ multiplex PCR, and the TCRdb table lists in-frame clones only, not all of them. The data contain just over 2,000,000 clones, 85% to 95% of them seen just once; the ten biggest clones take up 0.1% to 0.15%. Sequencing used naive CD4+ T cells sorted from blood. Subset indicated: CD45RA+ positively selected. These receptors were obtained from a man aged 18 to 30 in good health.

V gene TRBV5-4 combines with J gene TRBJ2-1; 11 bases match TRBD2. This CDR3 has 15 residues. The V gene end was trimmed by 0 bases and the J gene end by 8 bases; junction bases not matched to a gene: 4. The germline CDR1 and CDR2 sequences are SGHNT and YYREEE (reference sequence). The CDR3 bases are TGTGCCAGCAGCTTGGTAGCGGGGGGGCTCTATGAGCAGTTCTTC. Translated: CASSLVAGGLYEQFF.

In regard to this clone: This specimen includes other DNA sequences encoding the same CDR3. The rearrangement joins TRBV5-1 to TRBJ2-6; D remains unclear. V dropped 4 bases and J dropped 0 bases, with 8 bases sitting between them. CDR1 is SGHRS, CDR2 YFSETQ, per germline. The CDR3 covers 15 residues. The CDR3 region is CASSRESSGANVLTF. In nucleotides, the CDR3 is TGCGCCAGCAGCCGCGAGAGCTCTGGGGCCAACGTCCTGACTTTC.

This clone appeared a single time. The chain uses TRBV6-6 and TRBJ1-6; TRBD1 is a possible D gene (5 bases). Trimming cost V 6 bases and J 6 bases, with 18 bases left between them. CDR1 and CDR2 from the germline V gene are MNHNY and SVGAGI (reference sequence). The CDR3 loop spans 16 amino acids. CDR3 nucleotides: TGTGCCAGCAGGCCACTTATTGGAGGGGTTAATTCACCCCTCCACTTT. Translated: CASRPLIGGVNSPLHF.

The rearrangement uses TRBV4-3 and TRBJ1-4; 7 nucleotides align to TRBD1. Per the germline V gene, CDR1 is LGHNA and CDR2 is YSLEER. The CDR3 is 20 residues long. V dropped 3 bases and J dropped 2; count of bases not matched to a gene: 18. CDR3 sequence reads: CASSQGFLDRMRATNEKLFF. The CDR3 DNA reads TGCGCCAGCAGCCAGGGGTTCTTGGACAGGATGAGGGCCACTAATGAAAAACTGTTTTTT.

The chain links TRBV7-2 to TRBJ2-7; 7 bases line up with TRBD2. The CDR3 totals 13 residues. Germline assignment: CDR1 SGHTA and CDR2 FQGNSA. V lost 1 base to trimming and J lost 8 bases; unmatched junction nucleotides: 5. The CDR3 DNA follows: TGTGCCAGCAGCTTAGAGGCTAGCGGTCAGCAGTACTTC. Translated: CASSLEASGQQYF.

This chain joins TRBV7-2 and TRBJ2-5; 7 nucleotides line up with TRBD2. The V gene's germline CDR1 is SGHTA and CDR2 FQGNSA. CDR3 length equals 14 residues. J gave up 2 bases and V 7 bases, and 7 bases lay outside the gene matches. The CDR3 protein is CASTKAGLQETQYF. CDR3 DNA: TGTGCCAGCACCAAGGCGGGACTACAAGAGACCCAGTACTTC.

V usage is TRBV6-1 and J usage is TRBJ1-5, with TRBD1 as a possible D gene (5 bases). The V end was cut by 11 bases, the J end by 1 base, with 12 bases between. Germline values: CDR1 MNHNS, CDR2 SASEGT. This CDR3 region has 13 residues. For the CDR3, the DNA is TGTGCCGGTGGACAAGAGAGCAATCAGCCCCAGCATTTT. Translation gives CAGGQESNQPQHF.

Regarding this clone: The sample contains more than one DNA sequence encoding this CDR3. The CDR3 is CASSLTGTDTQYF. CDR3 sequence (DNA): TGTGCCAGCAGCTTGACAGGCACAGATACGCAGTATTTT. The chain recombines TRBV5-6 with TRBJ2-3; D gene ambiguous. V lost 1 base and J 1 base, leaving 4 bases between the germline ends. The CDR3 totals 13 residues. Germline loops: CDR1 SGHDT, CDR2 YYEEEE. The full variable domain, completed using reference TRBV5-6 and TRBJ2-3, is DAGVTQSPTHLIKTRGQQVTLRCSPKSGHDTVSWYQQALGQGPQFIFQYYEEEERQRGNFPDRFSGHQFPNYSSELNVNALLLGDSALYLCASSLTGTDTQYFGPGTRLTVL.

The chain uses TRBV30 and TRBJ1-5; D uncertain. The germline V gene encodes CDR1 GTSNPN and CDR2 SVGIG (reference sequence). The CDR3 spans 13 residues. V was pared by 3 bases and J by 1 base, with 7 bases between. Here the CDR3 DNA reads TGTGCCTGGAGGGCGGGGAGCAATCAGCCCCAGCATTTT. Protein sequence: CAWRAGSNQPQHF.

The chain is built from TRBV6-1 and TRBJ1-5; the D is unclear. This CDR3 is built from 15 residues. Germline CDR1 is MNHNS and CDR2 is SASEGT. V lost 1 base, J lost 4 bases, and 11 bases lay in between. The CDR3 region is CASSEGAGLNQPQHF. DNA for the CDR3: TGTGCCAGCAGTGAAGGGGCCGGGCTGAATCAGCCCCAGCATTTT.

CDR3 sequence (DNA): TGTGCCAGCAGCGTAGGGGGCTATAGTGACACTGAAGCTTTCTTT. This codes for CASSVGGYSDTEAFF. The genes are TRBV9 and TRBJ1-1; tentatively, D is TRBD1 (5 bases). V shed 0 bases and J shed 3 bases, with 12 bases lying between them. This CDR3 has 15 amino acids. Per germline, CDR1 SGDLS and CDR2 YYNGEE.

The chain recombines TRBV19 with TRBJ2-5; maybe TRBD1 (6 bases). The CDR3 contains 16 residues. The germline V and J ends were trimmed by 5 bases and 0 bases, with 16 bases remaining between them. Germline V lookup: CDR1 LNHDA, CDR2 SQIVND (reference sequence). This chain's CDR3 is CASSPLGQIYQETQYF. The CDR3 DNA is TGTGCCAGTAGTCCACTTGGACAGATCTACCAAGAGACCCAGTACTTC.

The J gene is TRBJ1-2, the V gene TRBV5-1; D remains ambiguous. Trimming shortened V by 1 base and J by 1 base, and 20 bases separated the two germline ends. CDR1 and CDR2 (germline): SGHRS, YFSETQ. The length of the CDR3 is 18 residues. CDR3 nucleotide sequence: TGCGCCAGCAGCTTGACATTTACCACCCAATCTAATAACTATGGCTACACCTTC. Translation: CASSLTFTTQSNNYGYTF.

This clone has just one count. Germline is not matched at one junction end, which may reflect a read error. The V and J genes are TRBV6-6 and TRBJ2-2, with TRBD2 as a possible D gene (5 bases). CDR3 length equals 13 residues. CDR1 MNHNY and CDR2 SVGAGI come from the germline V gene (reference sequence). The CDR3 nucleotides are TGTGCCAGCAGTTACAGTTTTTCCGGGAAGCTGTTTTTT. Protein sequence: CASSYSFSGKLFF.

The J gene is TRBJ1-2, the V gene TRBV7-2, with unresolved D. Germline values: CDR1 SGHTA, CDR2 FQGNSA. There are 12 residues in the CDR3. Trimming removed 5 bases at V and 4 bases at J, with 8 bases between. Here the CDR3 reads CASSPTSYGYTF. The CDR3, as DNA: TGTGCCAGCAGCCCTACAAGCTATGGCTACACCTTC. Full variable domain (rest looked up from reference TRBV7-2 and TRBJ1-2): GAGVSQSPSNKVTEKGKDVELRCDPISGHTALYWYRQSLGQGLEFLIYFQGNSAPDKSGLPSDRFSAERTGGSVSTLTIQRTQQEDSAVYLCASSPTSYGYTFGSGTRLTVV.

The chain uses TRBV7-2 and TRBJ2-7, with 7 bases aligning to TRBD2. Germline CDR1 is SGHTA and CDR2 is FQGNSA. V gave up 1 base and J gave up 7 bases; unmatched junction bases: 13. This CDR3 is built from 16 residues. The CDR3 is CASSLELSGSWGEQYF. The DNA of the CDR3 is TGTGCCAGCAGCTTAGAGCTTAGCGGGTCCTGGGGAGAGCAGTACTTC.

J is TRBJ2-7 and V is TRBV9, with 9 bases identical to TRBD2. This CDR3 comprises 14 residues. CDR1 and CDR2 from the germline V gene are SGDLS and YYNGEE. After removal of 3 bases from V and 6 bases from J, the junction contained 7 bases not matched to a gene. CDR3 residues: CASSAPGLAAEQYF. The CDR3, as DNA: TGTGCCAGCAGCGCTCCGGGACTAGCAGCCGAGCAGTACTTC.

Notes on this clone: Within the sample, other DNA sequences also encode this same CDR3. The chain recombines TRBV30 with TRBJ2-7; 7 bases match TRBD1. The CDR3 runs 11 residues. Germline CDR1 and CDR2: GTSNPN and SVGIG (reference sequence). V lost 4 bases, J lost 4 bases, and 1 base stayed unmatched. As DNA, the CDR3 is TGTGCCTGGAAGGGGGCTTACGAGCAGTACTTC. This codes for CAWKGAYEQYF.

The chain's CDR3 is CASSDSPSGRIYNEQFF. The DNA of the CDR3 is TGTGCCAGCAGTGACTCTCCTAGCGGGAGAATCTACAATGAGCAGTTCTTC. The chain uses TRBV6-4 and TRBJ2-1; TRBD2 matches 10 bases. The V gene's germline CDR1 is MRHNA and CDR2 SNTAGT. The CDR3 consists of 17 residues. With 0 bases clipped from V and 3 bases from J, the junction kept 5 bases outside the gene matches.

V is TRBV10-2 and J is TRBJ2-3; unclear D gene. V gave up 5 bases and J gave up 2 bases, with 8 bases separating them. Per the germline V gene, CDR1 is WSHSY and CDR2 is SAAADI. This CDR3 has 13 amino acids. DNA of the CDR3: TGCGCCAGCAGTCCCCAATCCACAGATACGCAGTATTTT. This encodes CASSPQSTDTQYF.

The chain has TRBV7-2 and TRBJ1-2; 7 positions match TRBD1. CDR3 length equals 14 residues. In germline, CDR1 is SGHTA, CDR2 FQGNSA. J lost 2 bases, V lost 6 bases, and 6 bases had no gene match. CDR3 region: CASSRQGGNYGYTF. In DNA, the CDR3 is TGTGCCAGCAGTCGACAGGGCGGCAACTATGGCTACACCTTC.